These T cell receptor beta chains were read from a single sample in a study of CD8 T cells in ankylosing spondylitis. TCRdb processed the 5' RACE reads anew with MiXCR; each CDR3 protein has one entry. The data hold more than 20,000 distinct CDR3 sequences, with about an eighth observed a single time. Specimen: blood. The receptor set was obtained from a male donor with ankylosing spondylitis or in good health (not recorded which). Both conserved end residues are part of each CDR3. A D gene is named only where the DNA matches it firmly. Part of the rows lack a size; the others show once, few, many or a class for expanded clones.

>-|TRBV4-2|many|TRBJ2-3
CASSQVDTQYF
TGTGCCAGCAGCCAGGTGGATACGCAGTATTTT
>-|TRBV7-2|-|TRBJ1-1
CASSLASRGGTEAFF
TGTGCCAGCAGCTTAGCGTCCAGGGGAGGCACTGAAGCTTTCTTT
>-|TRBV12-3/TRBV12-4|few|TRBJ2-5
CASSPRGSETQYF
TGTGCCAGCAGTCCCCGTGGATCTGAGACCCAGTACTTC
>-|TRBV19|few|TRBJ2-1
CASSPSGAHNEQFF
TGTGCCAGTAGCCCTTCAGGGGCCCACAATGAGCAGTTCTTC
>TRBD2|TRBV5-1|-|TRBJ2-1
CASSLAIAGSNNEQFF
TGCGCCAGCAGCTTGGCCATAGCGGGATCTAACAATGAGCAGTTCTTC
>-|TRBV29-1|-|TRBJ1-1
CSVIKYGPGEAFF
TGCAGCGTTATAAAGTACGGTCCTGGTGAAGCTTTCTTT
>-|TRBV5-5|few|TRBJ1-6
CASSLMGIGDSLHF
TGTGCCAGCAGCTTGATGGGTATCGGAGATTCCCTCCACTTT
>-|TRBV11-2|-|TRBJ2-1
CASSLDSAAGISSYNEQFF
TGTGCCAGCAGCTTAGATTCGGCGGCGGGAATAAGCTCCTACAATGAGCAGTTCTTC
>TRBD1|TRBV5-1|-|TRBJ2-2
CASSDQRQGGTGELFF
TGCGCCAGCAGCGATCAACGACAGGGGGGCACCGGGGAGCTGTTTTTT
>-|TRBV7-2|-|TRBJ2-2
CASSLNYPVQGRSNTGELFF
TGTGCCAGCAGCCTGAATTACCCAGTACAGGGGAGGTCGAACACCGGGGAGCTGTTTTTT
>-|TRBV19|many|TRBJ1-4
CASSRGLEKLFF
TGTGCCAGTAGCCGGGGCCTTGAAAAACTGTTTTTT
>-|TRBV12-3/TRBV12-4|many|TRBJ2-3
CASSPDRSTDTQYF
TGTGCCAGCAGCCCCGACCGAAGCACAGATACGCAGTATTTT
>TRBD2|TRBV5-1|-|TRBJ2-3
CASSLGGTSDTDTQYF
TGCGCCAGCAGCTTGGGAGGGACTAGTGACACAGATACGCAGTATTTT
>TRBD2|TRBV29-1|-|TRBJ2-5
CSAYLAGLSQETQYF
TGCAGCGCCTACTTAGCGGGGCTCTCCCAAGAGACCCAGTACTTC
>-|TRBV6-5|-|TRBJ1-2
CASSQDPAGGYTF
TGTGCCAGCAGCCAAGACCCGGCCGGTGGCTACACCTTC
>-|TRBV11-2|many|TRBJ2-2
CASSLGTTGELFF
TGTGCCAGCAGCTTAGGAACAACCGGGGAGCTGTTTTTT
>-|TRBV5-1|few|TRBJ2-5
CASSLMGETQYF
TGCGCCAGCAGCTTGATGGGGGAGACCCAGTACTTC
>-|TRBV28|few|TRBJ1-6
CASTQGPAPLHF
TGTGCCAGCACTCAGGGGCCGGCACCCCTCCACTTT
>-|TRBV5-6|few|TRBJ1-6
CASSSRQTGNSPLHF
TGTGCCAGCAGCTCGAGACAGACGGGAAATTCACCCCTCCACTTT
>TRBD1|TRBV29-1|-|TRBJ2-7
CSVASGQGGRESSYEQYF
TGCAGCGTTGCTTCAGGACAGGGAGGCAGGGAAAGCTCCTACGAGCAGTACTTC
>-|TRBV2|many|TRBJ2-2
CAGGGRAAGELFF
TGTGCCGGCGGTGGTAGGGCGGCCGGGGAGCTGTTTTTT
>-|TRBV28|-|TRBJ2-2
CASSIRRITGELFF
TGTGCCAGCAGTATCCGAAGGATCACCGGGGAGCTGTTTTTT
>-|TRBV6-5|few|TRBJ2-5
CASSSTGRQETQYF
TGTGCCAGCAGTTCTACAGGGCGACAAGAGACCCAGTACTTC
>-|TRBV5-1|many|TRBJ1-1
CASSLGRPGMNTEAFF
TGCGCCAGCAGCCTCGGGCGTCCCGGGATGAACACTGAAGCTTTCTTT
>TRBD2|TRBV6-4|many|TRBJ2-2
CASSPYAGGDTGELFF
TGTGCCAGCAGCCCCTATGCGGGGGGGGACACCGGGGAGCTGTTTTTT
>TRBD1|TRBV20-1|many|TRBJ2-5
CSAKPETGVETQYF
TGCAGTGCTAAGCCGGAGACAGGGGTTGAGACCCAGTACTTC
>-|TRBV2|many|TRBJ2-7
CASSEAHGKYEQYF
TGTGCCAGCAGTGAAGCGCACGGGAAGTATGAGCAGTACTTC
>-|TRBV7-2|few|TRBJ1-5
CASSPRGGVVSNQPQHF
TGTGCCAGCAGCCCCCGTGGAGGGGTCGTTAGCAATCAGCCCCAGCATTTT
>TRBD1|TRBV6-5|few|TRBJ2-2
CASSYWGQGNTGELFF
TGTGCCAGCAGTTACTGGGGACAGGGAAACACCGGGGAGCTGTTTTTT
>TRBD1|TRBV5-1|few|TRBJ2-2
CASSLGGTGSNTGELFF
TGCGCCAGCAGCTTGGGAGGGACAGGAAGCAACACCGGGGAGCTGTTTTTT
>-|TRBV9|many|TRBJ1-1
CASSRGGAGTEAFF
TGTGCCAGCAGCCGGGGGGGGGCAGGGACTGAAGCTTTCTTT
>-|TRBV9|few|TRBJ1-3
CASSVQTGAGNTIYF
TGTGCCAGCAGCGTTCAGACAGGCGCTGGAAACACCATATATTTT
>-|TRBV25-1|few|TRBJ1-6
CATSPGGPVSPLHF
TGTGCCACAAGCCCGGGGGGCCCAGTGTCACCCCTCCACTTT
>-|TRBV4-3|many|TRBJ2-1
CASSQRVLGSNEQFF
TGCGCCAGCAGCCAGAGGGTATTGGGGAGTAATGAGCAGTTCTTC
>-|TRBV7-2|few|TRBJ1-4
CASSLDGGRVARLFF
TGTGCCAGCAGCTTAGACGGGGGCCGGGTGGCGAGACTGTTTTTT
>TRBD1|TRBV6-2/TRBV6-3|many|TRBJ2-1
CASSYSGQGVRGEQFF
TGTGCCAGCAGTTACTCGGGACAGGGGGTAAGAGGGGAGCAGTTCTTC
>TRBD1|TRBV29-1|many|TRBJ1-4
CSARGQGNEKLFF
TGCAGCGCGCGGGGACAGGGGAATGAAAAACTGTTTTTT
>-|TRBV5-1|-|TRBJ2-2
CASSLVPGSNTGELFF
TGCGCCAGCAGCTTGGTTCCAGGATCGAACACCGGGGAGCTGTTTTTT
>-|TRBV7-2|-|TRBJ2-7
CASGSGRYEQYF
TGTGCCAGCGGCTCCGGGAGATACGAGCAGTACTTC
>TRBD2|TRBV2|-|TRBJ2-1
CATGLAGSSKFSSYNEQFF
TGTGCCACCGGACTAGCGGGATCCTCAAAATTTAGCTCCTACAATGAGCAGTTCTTC
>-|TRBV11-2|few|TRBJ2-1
CASSPQGNNEQFF
TGTGCCAGCAGCCCGCAGGGGAATAATGAGCAGTTCTTC
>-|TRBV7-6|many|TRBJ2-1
CASSFSRYNEQFF
TGTGCCAGCAGCTTCTCCAGGTACAATGAGCAGTTCTTC
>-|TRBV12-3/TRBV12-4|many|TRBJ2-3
CASALRDTQYF
TGTGCCAGCGCCCTTAGGGATACGCAGTATTTT
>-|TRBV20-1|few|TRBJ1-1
CSARDRQKGNTEAFF
TGCAGTGCTAGAGATCGGCAGAAGGGGAACACTGAAGCTTTCTTT
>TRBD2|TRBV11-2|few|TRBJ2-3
CASSLVLANTQYF
TGTGCCAGCAGCTTAGTACTAGCGAATACGCAGTATTTT
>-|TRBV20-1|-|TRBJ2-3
CSASRTPSTDTQYF
TGCAGTGCTAGTAGGACCCCTAGCACAGATACGCAGTATTTT
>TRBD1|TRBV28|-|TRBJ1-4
CATHRGPNEKLFF
TGTGCCACACACAGGGGACCTAATGAAAAACTGTTTTTT
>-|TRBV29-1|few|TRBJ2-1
CSVRQGGVNEQFF
TGCAGCGTTCGGCAGGGGGGAGTCAATGAGCAGTTCTTC
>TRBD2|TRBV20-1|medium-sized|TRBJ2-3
CSARSPSGRSSDTQYF
TGCAGTGCTAGATCCCCTAGCGGGAGGTCTTCAGATACGCAGTATTTT
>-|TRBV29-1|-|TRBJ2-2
CSVGTEAGELFF
TGCAGCGTTGGGACGGAGGCCGGGGAGCTGTTTTTT
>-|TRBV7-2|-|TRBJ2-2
CASSLGLTGAGELFF
TGTGCCAGCAGCTTGGGATTAACGGGGGCCGGGGAGCTGTTTTTT
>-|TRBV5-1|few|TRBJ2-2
CASSGGASQTGELFF
TGCGCCAGCAGCGGCGGCGCTAGTCAAACCGGGGAGCTGTTTTTT